One and the same sample provided the 5 T cell receptor beta chains below, sequenced in a study of T cell changes during pregnancy in multiple sclerosis. Profiling relied on immunoSEQ multiplex PCR, and the TCRdb table lists in-frame clones only, not all of them. The profile shows about 40,000 clones, about 92% of them singletons. The sequencing used CD8+ T cells from peripheral blood mononuclear cells, collected in the first trimester of pregnancy. The receptors come from a female donor with multiple sclerosis, enrolled in a pregnancy study.

This chain links TRBV29-1 with TRBJ1-1; no clear D. Trimming cost V 2 bases and J 8 bases, with 12 bases left between them. In germline, CDR1 is SQVTM, CDR2 ANQGSEA. This CDR3 region has 12 residues. The CDR3 DNA is TGCAGCGTTGAACTGCGGCCCCCAGAAGCTTTCTTT. This encodes CSVELRPPEAFF.

This chain joins TRBV29-1 and TRBJ1-2; maybe TRBD1 (5 bases). Germline CDR1 is SQVTM and CDR2 is ANQGSEA. Trimming took 6 bases from V and 2 from J, leaving 13 bases between them. The CDR3 consists of 13 residues. CDR3: CSVPGIGNYGYTF. The CDR3 DNA follows: TGCAGCGTCCCAGGGATCGGGAACTATGGCTACACCTTC.

The chain links TRBV5-1 to TRBJ1-5; D not resolved. The germline V gene has CDR1 SGHRS and CDR2 YFSETQ. This CDR3 comprises 14 residues. Trimming left V 1 base short and J 4 bases short, with 9 bases between. CDR3 in DNA: TGCGCCAGCAGCTTGTCGCTCGGGAATCAGCCCCAGCATTTT. Translated: CASSLSLGNQPQHF.

V is TRBV2 and J is TRBJ2-5, with 7 bases matching TRBD2. The CDR3 loop spans 15 amino acids. After removal of 9 bases from V and 5 bases from J, the junction contained 15 bases not matched to a gene. CDR1 SNHLY and CDR2 FYNNEI come from the germline V gene. In DNA, the CDR3 is TGTGCCAGAGCCGAGCGGGGCCCTCACCGGGAGACCCAGTACTTC. As protein: CARAERGPHRETQYF. The full variable domain, completed using reference TRBV2 and TRBJ2-5, is EPEVTQTPSHQVTQMGQEVILRCVPISNHLYFYWYRQILGQKVEFLVSFYNNEISEKSEIFDDQFSVERPDGSNFTLKIRSTKLEDSAMYFCARAERGPHRETQYFGPGTRLLVL.

This sequence joins TRBV7-9 and TRBJ2-2, with D uncertain. CDR3 length equals 16 residues. Looked up from germline, CDR1 is SEHNR and CDR2 is FQNEAQ (reference sequence). Deletions cut 1 base from V and 1 base from J, with 10 bases between. CDR3 loop: CASSLVGQLNTGELFF. CDR3 in DNA: TGTGCCAGCAGCTTAGTTGGGCAGTTGAACACCGGGGAGCTGTTTTTT.